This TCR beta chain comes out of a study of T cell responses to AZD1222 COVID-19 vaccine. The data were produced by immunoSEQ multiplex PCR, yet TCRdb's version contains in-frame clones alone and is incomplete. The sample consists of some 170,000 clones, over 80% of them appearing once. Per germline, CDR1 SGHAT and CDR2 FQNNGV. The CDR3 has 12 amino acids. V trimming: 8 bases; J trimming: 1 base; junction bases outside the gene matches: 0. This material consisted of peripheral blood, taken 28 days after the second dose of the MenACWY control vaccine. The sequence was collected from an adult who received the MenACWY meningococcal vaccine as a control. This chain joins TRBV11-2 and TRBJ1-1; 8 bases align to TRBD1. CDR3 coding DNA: TGTGCCAGCGGGACAGGGAACACTGAAGCTTTCTTT. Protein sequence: CASGTGNTEAFF.